These T cell receptor beta chains were read from a single sample in a study of post-analysis software for immune sequencing data. MiXCR, run by TCRdb on the PCR reads, gives a single entry per CDR3 protein. The sample consists of 450,000 to 650,000 distinct CDR3 sequences, roughly 46% of them appearing once. The material sequenced was blood. These TCRs come from a girl between 10 and 17 years old with multiple sclerosis. CDR3s include the opening cysteine and the closing phenylalanine or tryptophan. D genes are given only for firm matches. Not every row has a clone size; where given, it reads once, few, many or a size class.

>TRBD1|few|TRBV10-3|TRBJ2-1
TGTGCCATCAGTGTGGCTGGGACAGGGGAGTTCTTC
CAISVAGTGEFF
>.|once|TRBV5-1|TRBJ1-3
TGCGCCAGCAGCTTGGCCGGGGCAGCTTCTGGAAACACCATATATTTT
CASSLAGAASGNTIYF
>.|few|TRBV20-1|TRBJ1-6
TGCAGTGCTAGAGATCTGAGGGTTGGGTATAATTCACCCCTCCACTTT
CSARDLRVGYNSPLHF
>.|.|TRBV10-3|TRBJ2-3
TGTGCCATCAGTGAGTCGTCCGGAGATACGCAGTATTTT
CAISESSGDTQYF
>.|few|TRBV5-1|TRBJ1-5
TGCGCCAGCAGCTTGGGGAGTAGTCAGCCCCAGCATTTT
CASSLGSSQPQHF
>.|.|TRBV12-3/TRBV12-4|TRBJ2-1
TGTACCAGCACTTATCGGGCCACCAATGAGCAGTTCTTC
CTSTYRATNEQFF
>TRBD2|.|TRBV29-1|TRBJ2-5
TGCAGCGTGGCCGGGACTAGTCAAGAGACCCAGTACTTC
CSVAGTSQETQYF
>TRBD2|few|TRBV30|TRBJ2-1
TGTGCCTGGAGCCCCGGGGAGGGTTGGGGCAATGAGCAGTTCTTC
CAWSPGEGWGNEQFF
>TRBD1|.|TRBV5-4|TRBJ2-7
TGTGCCAGCAGCGGACAGGGGTTCTCCTACAATGAGCAGTACTTC
CASSGQGFSYNEQYF
>TRBD1|.|TRBV6-6|TRBJ1-6
TGTGCCAGCAGTTACCGGTCGGACAGGGGTTCACCCCTCCACTTT
CASSYRSDRGSPLHF
>.|.|TRBV7-2|TRBJ2-5
TGTGCCAGCAGCATTTCCGGGAGCCCTGCCGGGACCCAGTACTTC
CASSISGSPAGTQYF